These 30 T cell receptor beta chains share one sample of origin, sequenced in a study of shared clonotypes between healthy human individuals. Profiling relied on immunoSEQ multiplex PCR, and the TCRdb table lists in-frame clones only, not all of them. The sample carries around 1.4 million clones, approximately 98.5% recorded once. Sequences were obtained from naive CD4+ T cells sorted from blood. Subset given: CD45RA+ positively selected. The receptors were gathered from a man aged 30 to 39 in good health.

The gene calls are TRBV30 and TRBJ2-3, with TRBD1 identical over 8 bases. The ends lost 0 bases at V and 3 bases at J; junction bases unmatched: 17. Germline CDR1 and CDR2: GTSNPN and SVGIG (reference sequence). The CDR3 covers 19 residues. This chain's CDR3 is CAWSVQEGAGGRSTDTQYF. CDR3 sequence (DNA): TGTGCCTGGAGTGTACAAGAGGGGGCAGGGGGCAGAAGTACAGATACGCAGTATTTT. Full variable domain (rest looked up from reference TRBV30 and TRBJ2-3): SQTIHQWPATLVQPVGSPLSLECTVEGTSNPNLYWYRQAAGRGLQLLFYSVGIGQISSEVPQNLSASRPQDRQFILSSKKLLLSDSGFYLCAWSVQEGAGGRSTDTQYFGPGTRLTVL.

The chain links TRBV5-1 to TRBJ2-1; no reliable D call. There are 13 residues in the CDR3. In germline, CDR1 is SGHRS, CDR2 YFSETQ. Trimming removed 1 base from V and 6 bases from J, with 8 bases in between. The CDR3 loop is CASSLIVANEQFF. CDR3 DNA sequence: TGCGCCAGCAGCTTGATAGTTGCCAATGAGCAGTTCTTC.

This clone was counted once. V gene TRBV5-1 combines with J gene TRBJ2-2; TRBD2 agrees at 11 bases. This CDR3 has 16 residues. The germline V gene encodes CDR1 SGHRS and CDR2 YFSETQ. V trimming: 4 bases; J trimming: 5 bases; junction bases outside the gene matches: 7. The CDR3 region is CASSPISGRGTGELFF. The CDR3, as DNA: TGCGCCAGCAGCCCCATTAGCGGGAGGGGGACCGGGGAGCTGTTTTTT.

This chain uses TRBV7-2 with TRBJ2-1, with a possible D match to TRBD2 (5 bases). The CDR3 spans 17 residues. The V end was cut by 1 base, the J end by 6 bases, with 19 bases between. Germline CDR1 is SGHTA and CDR2 is FQGNSA. The CDR3 is CASSLEFHYSRGNEQFF. DNA for the CDR3: TGTGCCAGCAGCTTAGAATTCCACTATTCCCGGGGCAATGAGCAGTTCTTC.

The chain joins TRBV18 to TRBJ2-2, with 9 bases fitting TRBD2. J gave up 0 bases and V 5 bases, and 4 bases lay outside the gene matches. The germline V gene has CDR1 KGHSH and CDR2 LQKENI. The CDR3 sequence is 16 residues long. CDR3 DNA sequence: TGTGCCAGCTCAAATATAGCGGGGGCGAACACCGGGGAGCTGTTTTTT. Translating gives CASSNIAGANTGELFF.

This chain joins TRBV30 and TRBJ2-5; D remains ambiguous. The CDR3 contains 14 residues. CDR1 is GTSNPN and CDR2 is SVGIG in the germline V gene (reference sequence). The V gene lost 2 bases and the J gene lost 1 base, with 11 bases spanning the gap. For the CDR3, the DNA is TGTGCCTGGAGTCAACTGGGGTCCCAAGAGACCCAGTACTTC. It is translated as CAWSQLGSQETQYF. Using reference TRBV30 and TRBJ2-5 for the parts outside the CDR3, the full variable domain is SQTIHQWPATLVQPVGSPLSLECTVEGTSNPNLYWYRQAAGRGLQLLFYSVGIGQISSEVPQNLSASRPQDRQFILSSKKLLLSDSGFYLCAWSQLGSQETQYFGPGTRLLVL.

This rearrangement joins TRBV10-2 to TRBJ2-4, with 7 positions matching TRBD2. Germline V lookup: CDR1 WSHSY, CDR2 SAAADI. The ends lost 7 bases at V and 8 bases at J; junction bases unmatched: 5. The CDR3 runs to 12 residues. Here the CDR3 DNA reads TGCGCCAGCAAGGCGGGAGTGGACATTCAGTACTTC. It encodes CASKAGVDIQYF.

This clone was seen a single time. The chain joins TRBV5-1 to TRBJ2-4, with 12 nucleotides matching TRBD2. Germline V gives CDR1 SGHRS, CDR2 YFSETQ. CDR3 length: 17 amino acids. The junction had 10 bases not matched to a gene; V was cut back by 4 bases and J by 5 bases. Here the CDR3 DNA reads TGCGCCAGCAGCCCGGGACTAGCGGGTGGGAGCGAAAACATTCAGTACTTC. Encoded protein: CASSPGLAGGSENIQYF.

This clone has just one count. The chain couples TRBV5-1 to TRBJ2-3; D remains ambiguous. This CDR3 has 17 amino acids. Germline CDR1 is SGHRS and CDR2 is YFSETQ. The V end was cut by 4 bases, the J end by 0 bases, with 18 bases between. CDR3 in amino acids: CASSQSPNGASTDTQYF. Written as DNA, the CDR3 is TGCGCCAGCAGCCAGTCCCCCAACGGAGCAAGCACAGATACGCAGTATTTT.

The chain links TRBV28 to TRBJ2-7, with D hard to call. In germline, CDR1 is MDHEN, CDR2 SYDVKM. This CDR3 contains 13 residues. V lost 7 bases to trimming and J lost 2 bases, with 12 bases between them. CDR3 nucleotide sequence: TGTGCCAGCATCCCCGGACCGACCTACGAGCAGTACTTC. Amino acid sequence: CASIPGPTYEQYF.

CDR3 nucleotides: TGTGCCATCAGAGGCGGGGGAGAAAATGAGCAGTTCTTC. Its protein product is CAIRGGGENEQFF. V and J are TRBV10-3 and TRBJ2-1, with 7 bases lining up with TRBD2. Germline loops: CDR1 ENHRY, CDR2 SYGVKD. Germline trimming cut 6 bases from V and 7 bases from J; bases unmatched to any gene: 6. The CDR3 runs to 13 residues.

The chain links TRBV7-2 to TRBJ2-4, with TRBD2 matching over 7 bases. Germline V CDR1 and CDR2: SGHTA, FQGNSA. The trim removed 3 bases at V and 4 bases at J, leaving 3 bases unmatched. The CDR3 extends over 14 amino acids. This CDR3 reads CASSLTSRKNIQYF. CDR3 bases: TGTGCCAGCAGCTTGACTAGCAGAAAAAACATTCAGTACTTC.

The J gene is TRBJ2-5, the V gene TRBV11-2, with TRBD2 matching 9 bases. The CDR3 totals 14 residues. Trimming cost V 4 bases and J 5 bases; bases outside gene matches: 5. Per the germline V gene, CDR1 is SGHAT and CDR2 is FQNNGV. Here the CDR3 reads CASSSGLARETQYF. The CDR3 DNA follows: TGTGCCAGCAGCTCTGGACTAGCGCGGGAGACCCAGTACTTC. Complete variable domain (other parts from reference TRBV11-2 and TRBJ2-5): EAGVAQSPRYKIIEKRQSVAFWCNPISGHATLYWYQQILGQGPKLLIQFQNNGVVDDSQLPKDRFSAERLKGVDSTLKIQPAKLEDSAVYLCASSSGLARETQYFGPGTRLLVL.

This rearrangement joins TRBV14 to TRBJ2-3, with D unresolved. The CDR3 spans 12 residues. Trimming took off 4 bases at V and 2 bases at J, with 4 bases between the two ends. Germline CDR1 and CDR2: SGHDN and FVKESK. The CDR3 spells CASSPYTDTQYF. The CDR3 nucleotides read TGTGCCAGCAGCCCCTACACAGATACGCAGTATTTT. Combining the CDR3 with reference TRBV14 and TRBJ2-3 gives the whole variable domain EAGVTQFPSHSVIEKGQTVTLRCDPISGHDNLYWYRRVMGKEIKFLLHFVKESKQDESGMPNNRFLAERTGGTYSTLKVQPAELEDSGVYFCASSPYTDTQYFGPGTRLTVL.

V usage is TRBV7-2 and J usage is TRBJ1-5, with 8 nucleotides matching TRBD1. The CDR3 extends over 16 amino acids. Losses at the gene ends were 8 bases for V and 0 bases for J; bases not matched to a gene: 9. Germline CDR1 reads SGHTA; CDR2 reads FQGNSA. As DNA, the CDR3 is TGTGCCAGCCGAAAAACAGGGGGACTTAGCAATCAGCCCCAGCATTTT. Translated, it gives CASRKTGGLSNQPQHF.

The V and J genes are TRBV28 and TRBJ1-4; D call uncertain. Per the germline V gene, CDR1 is MDHEN and CDR2 is SYDVKM. The CDR3 spans 14 residues. The V and J ends lost 3 bases and 8 bases respectively, with 13 bases between them. The DNA of the CDR3 is TGTGCCAGCAGTTTGCCCCATGGAGTCGAAAAACTGTTTTTT. Encoded protein: CASSLPHGVEKLFF.

The chain uses TRBV10-3 and TRBJ2-1; 8 bases are a match to TRBD2. Germline-derived CDR1 and CDR2 are ENHRY and SYGVKD. J lost 4 bases, V lost 9 bases, and 5 bases had no gene match. This CDR3 spans 13 amino acids. For the CDR3, the DNA is TGTGCCATTGGTAGCGGGGATTACAATGAGCAGTTCTTC. Its translation is CAIGSGDYNEQFF.

The chain recombines TRBV28 with TRBJ1-1; tentatively, D is TRBD1 (6 bases). Germline V CDR1 and CDR2: MDHEN, SYDVKM. V gave up 5 bases and J gave up 6 bases, with 16 bases separating them. This CDR3 is built from 14 residues. The CDR3 DNA follows: TGTGCCAGCAGTGAACAGGGCCGGGGGGCTGAAGCTTTCTTT. Translated, it gives CASSEQGRGAEAFF.

The J gene is TRBJ2-5, the V gene TRBV2, with 11 bases fitting TRBD2. Germline V CDR1 and CDR2: SNHLY, FYNNEI. Trimming cost V 7 bases and J 13 bases; bases outside gene matches: 14. The CDR3 is 14 residues long. DNA of the CDR3: TGTGCCAGCAAACAGGAGGGACTAGCGGATCCGTGGTACTTC. Translation gives CASKQEGLADPWYF.

This rearrangement joins TRBV28 to TRBJ1-1, with D possibly matching TRBD1 (5 bases). V gave up 5 bases and J gave up 2 bases, with 12 bases separating them. This CDR3 is 14 amino acids long. The V gene's germline CDR1 is MDHEN and CDR2 SYDVKM. CDR3 region: CASSDSGANTEAFF. The CDR3, as DNA: TGTGCCAGCAGTGACAGTGGGGCAAACACTGAAGCTTTCTTT.

The V and J genes are TRBV27 and TRBJ2-5, with a tentative D call TRBD1 (6 bases). V was shortened by 4 bases and J by 0 bases, with 6 bases between the two germline ends. CDR3 length: 13 amino acids. Germline loops: CDR1 MNHEY, CDR2 SMNVEV (reference sequence). DNA for the CDR3: TGTGCCAGCAGTTGGACAGACCAAGAGACCCAGTACTTC. This translates into CASSWTDQETQYF.

The chain links TRBV27 to TRBJ2-3; 8 bases align to TRBD1. This CDR3 is built from 11 residues. Losses at the gene ends were 6 bases for V and 8 bases for J; bases not matched to a gene: 1. Germline-derived CDR1 and CDR2 are MNHEY and SMNVEV (reference sequence). CDR3 sequence (DNA): TGTGCCAGCAGACAGGGGGGTACGCAGTATTTT. Translation gives CASRQGGTQYF.

J is TRBJ2-3 and V is TRBV9; 11 nucleotides line up with TRBD1. The germline CDR1 and CDR2 sequences are SGDLS and YYNGEE. This CDR3 is 19 amino acids long. V shed 0 bases and J 0 bases; nucleotides not matched to a gene: 9. The CDR3 loop reads CASSVELFGQGASTDTQYF. In nucleotides, the CDR3 is TGTGCCAGCAGCGTAGAGCTTTTTGGACAGGGGGCTAGCACAGATACGCAGTATTTT.

This chain joins TRBV28 and TRBJ2-1; a weak D match, TRBD2 (7 bases). This CDR3 comprises 15 residues. V was pared by 7 bases and J by 3 bases, with 16 bases between. Germline loops: CDR1 MDHEN, CDR2 SYDVKM. The CDR3 DNA follows: TGTGCCAGCACCTCTAGCGGACAGAGCTACAATGAGCAGTTCTTC. The encoded protein is CASTSSGQSYNEQFF.

The rearrangement joins TRBV6-5 to TRBJ1-2; no reliable D call. V was clipped by 0 bases and J by 6 bases, with 5 bases between them. CDR3 length: 12 residues. CDR1 MNHEY and CDR2 SVGAGI come from the germline V gene. CDR3 amino acids: CASSYSGNGYTF. The CDR3 DNA sequence: TGTGCCAGCAGTTACTCAGGAAATGGCTACACCTTC.

V usage is TRBV5-1 and J usage is TRBJ2-3; TRBD2 matches 8 bases. V was pared by 4 bases and J by 0 bases, with 10 bases of the junction left unmatched. Looked up from germline, CDR1 is SGHRS and CDR2 is YFSETQ. The CDR3 extends over 17 amino acids. CDR3: CASSPREGPRSTDTQYF. CDR3 nucleotide sequence: TGCGCCAGCAGCCCTCGGGAGGGCCCAAGAAGCACAGATACGCAGTATTTT.

The chain employs TRBV5-1 and TRBJ2-2; 7 nucleotides align to TRBD1. Trimming removed 7 bases from V and 3 bases from J; junction bases left unmatched: 15. Germline V gene lookup returns CDR1 SGHRS and CDR2 YFSETQ. This CDR3 has 17 amino acids. Here the CDR3 reads CASWTGKMVKDTGELFF. The CDR3, as DNA: TGCGCCAGCTGGACAGGAAAGATGGTTAAGGACACCGGGGAGCTGTTTTTT.

J is TRBJ1-2 and V is TRBV20-1; D gene unclear. CDR1 and CDR2 from the germline V gene are DFQATT and SNEGSKA (reference sequence). The CDR3 is 11 residues long. Trimming stripped 7 bases from V and 4 bases from J, with 10 bases between. The CDR3: CSVQALYGYTF. CDR3 nucleotide sequence: TGCAGTGTGCAGGCCCTCTATGGCTACACCTTC.

The chain employs TRBV9 and TRBJ1-1; a weak D match, TRBD1 (6 bases). Germline values: CDR1 SGDLS, CDR2 YYNGEE. This CDR3 contains 15 residues. The V gene lost 1 base and the J gene lost 1 base, with 11 bases spanning the gap. The CDR3 loop is CASSVMDSPNTEAFF. The CDR3 DNA reads TGTGCCAGCAGCGTAATGGACAGTCCGAACACTGAAGCTTTCTTT. Full variable domain (outside the CDR3, taken from reference TRBV9 and TRBJ1-1): DSGVTQTPKHLITATGQRVTLRCSPRSGDLSVYWYQQSLDQGLQFLIQYYNGEERAKGNILERFSAQQFPDLHSELNLSSLELGDSALYFCASSVMDSPNTEAFFGQGTRLTVV.

J is TRBJ2-1 and V is TRBV11-1; D not resolved. Germline-derived CDR1 and CDR2 are SGHAT and FQDESV (reference sequence). Trimming removed 4 bases from V and 8 bases from J, with 6 bases in between. The CDR3 spans 11 residues. The CDR3 DNA reads TGTGCCAGCAGCTCCAGTCATGAGCAGTTCTTC. Residues: CASSSSHEQFF. The entire variable domain, with the rest obtained from reference TRBV11-1 and TRBJ2-1, is as follows: EAEVAQSPRYKITEKSQAVAFWCDPISGHATLYWYRQILGQGPELLVQFQDESVVDDSQLPKDRFSAERLKGVDSTLKIQPAELGDSAMYLCASSSSHEQFFGPGTRLTVL.